The 15 T cell receptor beta chains in this list originate from one sample, sequenced in a study of cytomegalovirus exposure and HLA in healthy donors. PCR amplification relied on 60 Vbeta primers (plus 13 Jbeta primers). Some clones are missing from TCRdb's copy, which holds only in-frame ones; the method was immunoSEQ multiplex PCR. The table lists 180,000 or so clones, 77% of them singletons. The sample comprised PBMCs. These receptors were obtained from a woman aged 55-70 years in good health and CMV-seropositive.

The CDR3 DNA is TGTGCCAGCAGCCAAGACTCCCTAAAGGGGGAGTTATGGGGAAATGAGCAGTTCTTC. Protein: CASSQDSLKGELWGNEQFF. J is TRBJ2-1 and V is TRBV14; D is perhaps TRBD1 (6 bases). Germline V gene sequence: CDR1 SGHDN, CDR2 FVKESK. The CDR3 length is 19 residues. Trimming stripped 0 bases from V and 7 bases from J, with 25 bases between.

The chain carries TRBV29-1 and TRBJ2-7, with 7 bases aligning to TRBD2. CDR3 length: 12 residues. CDR1 is SQVTM and CDR2 is ANQGSEA in the germline V gene. The CDR3 protein is CSVELADYEQYF. The DNA for the CDR3 is TGCAGTGTGGAGCTAGCGGACTACGAGCAGTACTTC.

This clone was picked up a small number of times. The J gene is TRBJ1-4, the V gene TRBV7-2; D gene ambiguous. The CDR3 runs to 12 residues. The V and J ends lost 1 base and 11 bases respectively, with 8 bases between them. CDR1 is SGHTA, CDR2 FQGNSA, per germline. CDR3 nucleotides: TGTGCCAGCAGCTTAGGGAGGGAGAAACTGTTTTTT. Translation: CASSLGREKLFF.

CDR3 amino acids: CASSNPGGMANEKLFF. The CDR3 DNA sequence: TGTGCCAGCAGCAACCCGGGGGGGATGGCTAATGAAAAACTGTTTTTT. The gene calls are TRBV11-1 and TRBJ1-4; weak D call: TRBD1 (5 bases). V lost 5 bases and J lost 3, with 16 bases in between. In germline, CDR1 is SGHAT, CDR2 FQDESV (reference sequence). CDR3 length: 16 amino acids.

This sequence joins TRBV7-3 and TRBJ1-1, with 8 bases that match TRBD1. The germline gives CDR1 SGHTA, CDR2 FQGTGA. V lost 5 bases to trimming and J lost 4 bases; unmatched junction nucleotides: 6. The CDR3 length is 14 residues. The CDR3: CASSPDRAGTEAFF. In nucleotides, the CDR3 is TGTGCCAGCAGCCCGGACAGGGCGGGCACTGAAGCTTTCTTT.

The chain combines TRBV28 with TRBJ2-3; 8 bases agree with TRBD2. CDR1 is MDHEN and CDR2 is SYDVKM in the germline V gene. V lost 5 bases to trimming and J lost 3 bases; unmatched junction nucleotides: 4. CDR3 size: 14 residues. The CDR3 here is CASSPSGGTDTQYF. The CDR3 nucleotides are TGTGCCAGCAGTCCCTCGGGGGGGACAGATACGCAGTATTTT. Together with reference TRBV28 and TRBJ2-3, the CDR3 gives the full variable domain: DVKVTQSSRYLVKRTGEKVFLECVQDMDHENMFWYRQDPGLGLRLIYFSYDVKMKEKGDIPEGYSVSREKKERFSLILESASTNQTSMYLCASSPSGGTDTQYFGPGTRLTVL.

The V gene is TRBV28, the J gene TRBJ2-7; TRBD2 matches 11 bases. Germline V lookup: CDR1 MDHEN, CDR2 SYDVKM. The CDR3 has 15 amino acids. V shed 5 bases and J 3 bases; nucleotides not matched to a gene: 6. The CDR3 DNA is TGTGCCAGCAGTAGCCCGGGACTAGCGGTCTACGAGCAGTACTTC. It yields the protein CASSSPGLAVYEQYF.

The J gene is TRBJ1-3, the V gene TRBV27; 8 bases align to TRBD1. J gave up 8 bases and V 6 bases, and 6 bases lay outside the gene matches. The length of the CDR3 is 13 residues. The germline V gene has CDR1 MNHEY and CDR2 SMNVEV (reference sequence). CDR3 amino acids: CASRKTGADTIYF. The CDR3 DNA follows: TGTGCCAGCAGAAAGACAGGGGCTGACACCATATATTTT.

This sequence joins TRBV9 and TRBJ2-1, with D unresolved. This CDR3 is built from 12 residues. V gave up 0 bases and J gave up 7 bases, with 5 bases separating them. The germline gives CDR1 SGDLS, CDR2 YYNGEE. CDR3 loop: CASSVGSNEQFF. CDR3 sequence (DNA): TGTGCCAGCAGCGTAGGTTCGAATGAGCAGTTCTTC.

This sequence joins TRBV6-5 and TRBJ2-1; 12 bases line up with TRBD2. The V and J ends lost 5 bases and 7 bases, in that order; junction bases with no gene match: 6. Germline CDR1 and CDR2: MNHEY and SVGAGI. This CDR3 is 15 amino acids long. In DNA, the CDR3 is TGTGCCAGCAGTCGTGGACTAGCGGGACAGAATGAGCAGTTCTTC. This codes for CASSRGLAGQNEQFF.

This clone has a single count. This chain joins TRBV10-3 and TRBJ2-7, with 7 bases lining up with TRBD2. This CDR3 has 14 residues. The ends lost 5 bases at V and 3 bases at J; junction bases unmatched: 7. Germline V lookup: CDR1 ENHRY, CDR2 SYGVKD. The CDR3 sequence: CAISSGASGYEQYF. CDR3 DNA: TGTGCCATCAGTTCTGGCGCTAGCGGCTACGAGCAGTACTTC.

The rearrangement joins TRBV11-1 to TRBJ1-2; perhaps TRBD1 as D (5 bases). This CDR3 has 13 residues. The V and J ends lost 1 base and 6 bases respectively, with 9 bases between them. Looked up from germline, CDR1 is SGHAT and CDR2 is FQDESV (reference sequence). The CDR3 loop is CASSLVGGDGYTF. DNA for the CDR3: TGTGCCAGCAGCTTAGTGGGAGGGGATGGCTACACCTTC.

The chain links TRBV18 to TRBJ2-3; D gene ambiguous. Trimming cost V 3 bases and J 2 bases, with 3 bases left between them. Germline V CDR1 and CDR2: KGHSH, LQKENI. This CDR3 has 12 amino acids. The CDR3 bases are TGTGCCAGCTCACCCATCACAGATACGCAGTATTTT. Protein sequence: CASSPITDTQYF. Variable domain in full (rest from reference TRBV18 and TRBJ2-3): NAGVMQNPRHLVRRRGQEARLRCSPMKGHSHVYWYRQLPEEGLKFMVYLQKENIIDESGMPKERFSAEFPKEGPSILRIQQVVRGDSAAYFCASSPITDTQYFGPGTRLTVL.

Details on this clone: Its ends do not fully match the called genes, so a read error is possible. This chain joins TRBV2 and TRBJ2-6, with 8 bases lining up with TRBD1. The germline CDR1 and CDR2 sequences are SNHLY and FYNNEI. The CDR3 extends over 16 amino acids. As DNA, the CDR3 is TGTGCCAGCAAGTGGACAGGGTTAACTGGGGCCAACGGCCTGACTTTC. As protein: CASKWTGLTGANGLTF.

CDR3 sequence: CASSEITGTYEQYF. The DNA of the CDR3 is TGTGCCAGCAGTGAGATTACAGGTACCTACGAGCAGTACTTC. V gene TRBV6-1 combines with J gene TRBJ2-7; a possible D gene is TRBD1 (5 bases). The germline V gene has CDR1 MNHNS and CDR2 SASEGT. V was trimmed by 3 bases and J by 2 bases, leaving 11 bases between them. This CDR3 is built from 14 residues.